One and the same sample provided the 29 T cell receptor beta chains below, sequenced in a study of CD8 T cells in Susac syndrome. RNA, at roughly 0.45 to 1 ug, was reverse transcribed with random hexamers. A single record per CDR3 protein comes from TCRdb applying MiXCR to the immunoSEQ multiplex PCR reads. The sample has about 400,000 distinct CDR3 sequences; more than 80% are singletons. Specimen: CD8+ T cells from PBMCs. The source is a human donor with multiple sclerosis.

This sequence joins TRBV27 and TRBJ1-1; the D is unclear. The CDR3 totals 15 residues. Trimming removed 0 bases from V and 1 base from J, with 9 bases in between. In germline, CDR1 is MNHEY, CDR2 SMNVEV (reference sequence). CDR3 in DNA: TGTGCCAGCAGTTTATCAGCGGTATCGAACACTGAAGCTTTCTTT. It encodes CASSLSAVSNTEAFF.

This chain uses TRBV19 with TRBJ2-1; 8 bases match TRBD1. Germline trimming cut 4 bases from V and 3 bases from J; bases unmatched to any gene: 5. Germline CDR1 reads LNHDA; CDR2 reads SQIVND (reference sequence). This CDR3 contains 15 residues. Here the CDR3 DNA reads TGTGCCAGTAGTAGAGCGGACAGGGACTACAATGAGCAGTTCTTC. It specifies CASSRADRDYNEQFF.

The chain links TRBV20-1 to TRBJ2-1; 8 bases align to TRBD2. The CDR3 runs 16 residues. Trimming took 2 bases from V and 0 from J; bases not matched to a gene: 6. The germline V gene has CDR1 DFQATT and CDR2 SNEGSKA (reference sequence). This CDR3 is CSARNSGTSSYNEQFF. CDR3 coding DNA: TGCAGTGCTAGAAATAGCGGGACGAGCTCCTACAATGAGCAGTTCTTC.

CDR3 in DNA: TGTGCCAGCAGTCCCTACCCCGGACAGGAAGGCTTCTTT. Amino acids: CASSPYPGQEGFF. This chain connects TRBV28 to TRBJ1-1; 7 positions match TRBD1. The trim removed 5 bases at V and 14 bases at J, leaving 14 bases unmatched. CDR3 length equals 13 residues. CDR1 and CDR2 (germline): MDHEN, SYDVKM.

With regard to this clonotype: A read error may account for a junction end that differs from germline. The chain carries TRBV19 and TRBJ1-2; TRBD1 might be the D (5 bases). Germline V CDR1 and CDR2: LNHDA, SQIVND (reference sequence). The CDR3 loop spans 16 amino acids. The CDR3 reads CASTAGGGGFNYSYTF. The CDR3 DNA reads as TGTGCCAGTACCGCCGGGGGTGGAGGCTTCAACTATAGCTACACCTTC.

V is TRBV6-1 and J is TRBJ2-7, with a possible D match to TRBD1 (5 bases). Per germline, CDR1 MNHNS and CDR2 SASEGT. CDR3 length: 17 residues. Trimming pared 1 base from V and 0 bases from J, leaving 16 bases between. CDR3 amino acids: CASSEEVGHHSSYEQYF. The CDR3 DNA sequence: TGTGCCAGCAGTGAAGAGGTGGGGCACCACAGCTCCTACGAGCAGTACTTC.

The chain recombines TRBV5-1 with TRBJ2-7; D is tentatively TRBD1 or TRBD2 (5 bases each). The germline V gene encodes CDR1 SGHRS and CDR2 YFSETQ. Trimming pared 7 bases from V and 2 bases from J, leaving 13 bases between. The length of the CDR3 is 13 residues. The CDR3 region has the DNA TGCGCCAGCGGGCCTGGGACCCCCTACGAGCAGTACTTC. The encoded protein is CASGPGTPYEQYF.

The rearrangement links TRBV7-3 to TRBJ2-1, with 11 bases matching TRBD2. Germline V gene sequence: CDR1 SGHTA, CDR2 FQGTGA. This CDR3 is 15 amino acids long. J was trimmed by 2 bases and V by 5 bases; bases with no gene match: 2. In DNA form, the CDR3 reads TGTGCCAGCAGCCGTAGCGGGGGGGCCTACAATGAGCAGTTCTTC. It codes for CASSRSGGAYNEQFF.

V gene TRBV3-1 combines with J gene TRBJ2-7, with 7 bases lining up with TRBD1. The CDR3 spans 15 residues. The V gene end was trimmed by 0 bases and the J gene end by 3 bases; junction bases not matched to a gene: 5. Germline V gene data show CDR1 as LGHDT and CDR2 as YNNKEL (reference sequence). CDR3 residues: CASSQDETGYYEQYF. The CDR3 DNA sequence: TGTGCCAGCAGCCAAGACGAGACAGGGTACTACGAGCAGTACTTC.

The chain recombines TRBV29-1 with TRBJ1-2; D is unclear. The V and J ends lost 0 bases and 11 bases respectively, with 16 bases between them. The CDR3 spans 13 residues. Germline CDR1 is SQVTM and CDR2 is ANQGSEA. CDR3 loop: CSVEDFPDPRYTF. In nucleotides, the CDR3 is TGCAGCGTTGAAGATTTTCCAGACCCGCGATACACCTTC.

This clonotype appeared once. This chain uses TRBV11-2 with TRBJ1-1, with D perhaps TRBD1 (5 bases). The CDR3 spans 11 residues. The germline V and J ends were trimmed by 4 bases and 9 bases, with 9 bases remaining between them. Per germline, CDR1 SGHAT and CDR2 FQNNGV. CDR3 residues: CASSSLDKAFF. CDR3 bases: TGTGCCAGCAGCTCCCTGGACAAAGCTTTCTTT.

This clonotype was counted a few times. The chain joins TRBV20-1 to TRBJ1-1; weak D call: TRBD1 (5 bases). Germline V gives CDR1 DFQATT, CDR2 SNEGSKA (reference sequence). There are 12 residues in the CDR3. Trimming left V 4 bases short and J 2 bases short, with 8 bases between. The CDR3 is CSAIQGNTEAFF. In DNA, the CDR3 is TGCAGTGCTATCCAGGGAAACACTGAAGCTTTCTTT.

The gene calls are TRBV7-9 and TRBJ2-7; D assignment may be TRBD1 or TRBD2 (5 bases each). The CDR3 is made up of 13 amino acids. Trimming cost V 4 bases and J 8 bases, with 15 bases left between them. Germline assignment: CDR1 SEHNR and CDR2 FQNEAQ (reference sequence). CDR3 nucleotides: TGTGCCAGCAGCTCTCCGCTGTGGGGGAAGCAGTACTTC. Amino acid sequence: CASSSPLWGKQYF.

The V gene is TRBV5-1, the J gene TRBJ1-1; D gene unclear. The ends were cut back, 0 bases at V and 4 bases at J, with 16 bases in the middle. CDR1 is SGHRS and CDR2 is YFSETQ in the germline V gene. The CDR3 is made up of 16 amino acids. CDR3: CASSLVRGSRSTEAFF. CDR3 DNA: TGCGCCAGCAGCTTGGTGCGGGGATCGAGGAGCACTGAAGCTTTCTTT.

With regard to this clonotype: It is likely a read error, because the conserved phenylalanine at the end of the CDR3 is missing. The rearrangement uses TRBV11-2 and TRBJ2-7, with TRBD2 matching over 9 bases. V lost 1 base to trimming and J lost 0 bases; unmatched junction nucleotides: 1. CDR3 length: 15 residues. Germline assignment: CDR1 SGHAT and CDR2 FQNNGV. Written as DNA, the CDR3 is TGTGCCAGCAGCTTAGTTAGCGGGAGCTCCTACGAGCAGTACCTC. It specifies CASSLVSGSSYEQYL.

The chain links TRBV9 to TRBJ2-1; D may be TRBD1 or TRBD2 (5 bases each). CDR1 and CDR2 (germline): SGDLS, YYNGEE. V lost 4 bases and J lost 6, with 14 bases in between. The CDR3 sequence is 14 residues long. CDR3 in amino acids: CASSIGTSLNEQFF. The CDR3 DNA reads TGTGCCAGCAGCATAGGGACGAGTCTCAATGAGCAGTTCTTC.

The chain combines TRBV4-1 with TRBJ1-5, with D perhaps matching TRBD1 (6 bases). V lost 4 bases and J 5 bases, leaving 12 bases between the germline ends. CDR3 length: 14 amino acids. Germline V gives CDR1 MGHRA, CDR2 YSYEKL. In DNA form, the CDR3 reads TGCGCCAGCAGCCCCGTCGGGGGCCATCAGCCCCAGCATTTT. Translated, it gives CASSPVGGHQPQHF.

The J gene is TRBJ2-1, the V gene TRBV30; D unresolved. This CDR3 is built from 13 residues. Deletions cut 0 bases from V and 8 bases from J, with 11 bases between. Per germline, CDR1 GTSNPN and CDR2 SVGIG (reference sequence). CDR3 region: CAWSVLGIDEQFF. The CDR3 DNA reads as TGTGCCTGGAGTGTACTTGGGATTGATGAGCAGTTCTTC. Drawing the rest from reference TRBV30 and TRBJ2-1, the complete variable domain is SQTIHQWPATLVQPVGSPLSLECTVEGTSNPNLYWYRQAAGRGLQLLFYSVGIGQISSEVPQNLSASRPQDRQFILSSKKLLLSDSGFYLCAWSVLGIDEQFFGPGTRLTVL.

The chain recombines TRBV5-1 with TRBJ1-1; 7 bases line up with TRBD1. V gave up 4 bases and J gave up 0 bases; unmatched junction bases: 3. The CDR3 is made up of 14 amino acids. The germline V gene has CDR1 SGHRS and CDR2 YFSETQ. The CDR3 is CASSAGQLNTEAFF. Here the CDR3 DNA reads TGCGCCAGCAGCGCGGGACAGTTGAACACTGAAGCTTTCTTT.

V usage is TRBV7-6 and J usage is TRBJ1-2, with TRBD1 matching over 7 bases. V trimming: 4 bases; J trimming: 9 bases; junction bases outside the gene matches: 11. Looked up from germline, CDR1 is SGHVS and CDR2 is FNYEAQ. This CDR3 has 14 amino acids. CDR3 in amino acids: CASSSWAGGDSYTF. The CDR3 DNA follows: TGTGCCAGCAGCTCCTGGGCAGGGGGAGACAGCTACACCTTC.

The gene calls are TRBV6-5 and TRBJ2-3, with D unresolved. The CDR3 length is 19 residues. Per germline, CDR1 MNHEY and CDR2 SVGAGI. V lost 1 base to trimming and J lost 1 base, with 21 bases between them. CDR3 nucleotide sequence: TGTGCCAGCAGTTACTTGGGCAGCCCCCGGCCGTCTGGCACAGATACGCAGTATTTT. It is translated as CASSYLGSPRPSGTDTQYF.

V and J are TRBV7-6 and TRBJ2-7; 7 bases line up with TRBD1. Germline V gene sequence: CDR1 SGHVS, CDR2 FNYEAQ. The CDR3 totals 14 residues. V shed 5 bases, J shed 2 bases, and the junction held 6 bases outside the gene matches. The CDR3 region is CASSRLGQTYEQYF. CDR3 coding DNA: TGTGCCAGCAGCCGCCTGGGACAGACCTACGAGCAGTACTTC.

J is TRBJ2-3 and V is TRBV19, with 8 positions matching TRBD2. The CDR3 has 14 amino acids. The V and J ends lost 10 bases and 7 bases, in that order; junction bases with no gene match: 13. The germline CDR1 and CDR2 sequences are LNHDA and SQIVND (reference sequence). In nucleotides, the CDR3 is TGTGCCACACAACCGGGACTAGGGACGTATACGCAGTATTTT. This codes for CATQPGLGTYTQYF.

The chain's CDR3 is CAISGQGISNEQFF. CDR3 nucleotides: TGTGCCATCAGCGGACAGGGTATATCAAATGAGCAGTTCTTC. The rearrangement uses TRBV10-3 and TRBJ2-1; 8 bases line up with TRBD1. This CDR3 is built from 14 residues. The V gene's germline CDR1 is ENHRY and CDR2 SYGVKD. Unmatched junction bases numbered 8, after V lost 6 bases and J lost 7 bases.

This clonotype was detected only a few times. The chain has TRBV6-1 and TRBJ1-5; 7 positions agree with TRBD1. CDR3 size: 14 residues. Losses at the gene ends were 6 bases for V and 4 bases for J; bases not matched to a gene: 6. Germline CDR1 and CDR2: MNHNS and SASEGT. The CDR3 spells CASRGGGGNQPQHF. Here the CDR3 DNA reads TGTGCCAGCAGAGGAGGGGGCGGTAATCAGCCCCAGCATTTT.

In its sample, this clonotype was seen once. The V and J genes are TRBV27 and TRBJ2-1; 8 bases match TRBD2. The germline V gene encodes CDR1 MNHEY and CDR2 SMNVEV (reference sequence). With V trimmed by 0 bases and J by 5 bases, 6 bases remained unmatched. The CDR3 has 16 residues. For the CDR3, the DNA is TGTGCCAGCAGTTTATCGTCTAGCGGGTCCAACAATGAGCAGTTCTTC. Its protein is CASSLSSSGSNNEQFF.

This sequence joins TRBV30 and TRBJ2-3; TRBD1 agrees at 7 bases. There are 16 residues in the CDR3. Germline V gene data show CDR1 as GTSNPN and CDR2 as SVGIG (reference sequence). V lost 4 bases, J lost 2 bases, and 12 bases stayed unmatched. In DNA form, the CDR3 reads TGTGCCTGGATTTTCTCGGACAGGCTTTACACAGATACGCAGTATTTT. Translated, it gives CAWIFSDRLYTDTQYF.

This chain links TRBV12-3 or TRBV12-4 with TRBJ1-1; 9 bases match TRBD1. The CDR3 is 15 residues long. With V trimmed by 6 bases and J by 5 bases, 10 bases remained unmatched. CDR3 sequence: CASSVTGGGGTEAFF. The DNA for the CDR3 is TGTGCCAGCAGCGTCACAGGGGGCGGAGGAACTGAAGCTTTCTTT.

The chain carries TRBV4-1 and TRBJ2-3, with 8 nucleotides matching TRBD2. The V gene's germline CDR1 is MGHRA and CDR2 YSYEKL. CDR3 length: 15 amino acids. V shed 1 base and J 5 bases; nucleotides not matched to a gene: 5. The CDR3 sequence: CASSQVHLAGDTQYF. The CDR3 DNA sequence: TGCGCCAGCAGCCAAGTCCATCTAGCGGGAGATACGCAGTATTTT.